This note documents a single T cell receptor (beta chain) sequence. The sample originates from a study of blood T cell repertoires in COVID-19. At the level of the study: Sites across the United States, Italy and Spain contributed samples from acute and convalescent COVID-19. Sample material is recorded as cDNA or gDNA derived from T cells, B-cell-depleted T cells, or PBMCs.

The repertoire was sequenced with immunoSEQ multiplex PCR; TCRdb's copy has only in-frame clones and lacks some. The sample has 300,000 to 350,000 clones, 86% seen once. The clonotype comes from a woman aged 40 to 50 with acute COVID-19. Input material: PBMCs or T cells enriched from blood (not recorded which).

The CDR3 region is CASSATGDSYEQYF. CDR3 in DNA: TGTGCCAGCAGCGCAACAGGTGACTCCTACGAGCAGTACTTC. J is TRBJ2-7 and V is TRBV7-9, with a tentative D call TRBD1 (5 bases). In germline, CDR1 is SEHNR, CDR2 FQNEAQ (reference sequence). The CDR3 covers 14 residues. V lost 5 bases and J lost 0, with 11 bases in between.